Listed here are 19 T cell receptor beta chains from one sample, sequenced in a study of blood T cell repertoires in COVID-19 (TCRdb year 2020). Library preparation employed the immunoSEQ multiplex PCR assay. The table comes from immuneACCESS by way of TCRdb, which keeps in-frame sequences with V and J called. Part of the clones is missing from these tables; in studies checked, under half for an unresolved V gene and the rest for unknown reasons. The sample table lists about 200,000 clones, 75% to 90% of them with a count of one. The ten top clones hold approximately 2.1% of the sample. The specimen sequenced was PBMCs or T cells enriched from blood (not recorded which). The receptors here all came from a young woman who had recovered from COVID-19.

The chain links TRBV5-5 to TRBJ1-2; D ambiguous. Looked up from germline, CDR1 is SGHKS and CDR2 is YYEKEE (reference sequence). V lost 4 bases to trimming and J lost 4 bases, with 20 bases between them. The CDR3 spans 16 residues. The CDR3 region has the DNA TGTGCCAGCAGCCCGGGATCTTCAATCTTTGGCTATGGCTACACCTTC. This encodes CASSPGSSIFGYGYTF.

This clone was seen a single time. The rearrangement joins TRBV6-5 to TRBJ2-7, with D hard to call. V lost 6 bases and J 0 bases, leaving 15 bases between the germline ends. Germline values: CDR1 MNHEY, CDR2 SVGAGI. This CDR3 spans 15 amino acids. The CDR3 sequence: CASRNLKTASYEQYF. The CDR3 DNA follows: TGTGCCAGCAGAAACCTTAAAACAGCCTCCTACGAGCAGTACTTC.

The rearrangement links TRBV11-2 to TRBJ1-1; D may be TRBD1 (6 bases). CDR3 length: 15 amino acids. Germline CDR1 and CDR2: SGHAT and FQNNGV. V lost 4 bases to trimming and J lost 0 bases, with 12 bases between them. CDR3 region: CASSSTTGMNTEAFF. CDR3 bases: TGTGCCAGCAGCTCGACGACAGGTATGAACACTGAAGCTTTCTTT.

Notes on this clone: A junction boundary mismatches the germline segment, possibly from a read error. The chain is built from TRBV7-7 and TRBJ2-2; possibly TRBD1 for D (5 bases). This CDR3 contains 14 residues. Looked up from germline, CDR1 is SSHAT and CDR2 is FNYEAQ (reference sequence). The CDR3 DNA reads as TGTGCTAGCAGCCGGACACCGAACACCGGGGAGCTGTTTTTT. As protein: CASSRTPNTGELFF.

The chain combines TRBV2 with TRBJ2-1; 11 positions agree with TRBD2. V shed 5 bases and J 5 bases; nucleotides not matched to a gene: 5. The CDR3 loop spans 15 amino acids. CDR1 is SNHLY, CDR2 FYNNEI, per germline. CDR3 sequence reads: CASSTGTSGDNEQFF. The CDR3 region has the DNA TGTGCCAGCAGTACCGGGACTAGCGGAGACAATGAGCAGTTCTTC. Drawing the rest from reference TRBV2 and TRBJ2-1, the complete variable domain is EPEVTQTPSHQVTQMGQEVILRCVPISNHLYFYWYRQILGQKVEFLVSFYNNEISEKSEIFDDQFSVERPDGSNFTLKIRSTKLEDSAMYFCASSTGTSGDNEQFFGPGTRLTVL.

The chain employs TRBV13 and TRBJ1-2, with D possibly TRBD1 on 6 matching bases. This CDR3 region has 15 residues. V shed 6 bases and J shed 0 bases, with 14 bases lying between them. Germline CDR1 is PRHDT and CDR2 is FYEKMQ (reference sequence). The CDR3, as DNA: TGTGCCAGCAGTAGGGGACACCTTACTAACTATGGCTACACCTTC. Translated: CASSRGHLTNYGYTF.

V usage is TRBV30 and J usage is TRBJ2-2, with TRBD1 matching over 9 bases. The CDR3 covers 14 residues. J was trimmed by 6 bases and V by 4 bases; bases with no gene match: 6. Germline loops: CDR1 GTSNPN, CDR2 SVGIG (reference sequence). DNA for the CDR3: TGTGCCTGGAATAGGGACAGGGTGTCCGGGGAGCTGTTTTTT. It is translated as CAWNRDRVSGELFF. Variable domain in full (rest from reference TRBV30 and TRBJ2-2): SQTIHQWPATLVQPVGSPLSLECTVEGTSNPNLYWYRQAAGRGLQLLFYSVGIGQISSEVPQNLSASRPQDRQFILSSKKLLLSDSGFYLCAWNRDRVSGELFFGEGSRLTVL.

CDR3 sequence reads: CASSLAGLAGGHSYNEQFF. The CDR3 region has the DNA TGTGCCAGCAGCTTAGCGGGCCTAGCGGGAGGTCACTCCTACAATGAGCAGTTCTTC. The V gene is TRBV11-3, the J gene TRBJ2-1; TRBD2 agrees at 11 bases. Germline V lookup: CDR1 SGHNT, CDR2 YENEEA. J was trimmed by 0 bases and V by 1 base; bases with no gene match: 8. The CDR3 loop spans 19 amino acids.

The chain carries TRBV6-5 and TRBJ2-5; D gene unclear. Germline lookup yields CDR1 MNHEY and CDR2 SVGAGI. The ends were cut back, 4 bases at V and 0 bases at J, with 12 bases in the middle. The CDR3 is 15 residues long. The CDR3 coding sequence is TGTGCCAGCAGTTTTCTATTGATGAACCAAGAGACCCAGTACTTC. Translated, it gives CASSFLLMNQETQYF.

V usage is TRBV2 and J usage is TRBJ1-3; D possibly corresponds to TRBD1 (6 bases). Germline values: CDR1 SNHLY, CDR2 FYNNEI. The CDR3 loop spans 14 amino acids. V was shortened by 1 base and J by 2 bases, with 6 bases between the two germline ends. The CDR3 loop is CASSEEGAGNTIYF. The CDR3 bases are TGTGCCAGCAGTGAAGAGGGGGCTGGAAACACCATATATTTT.

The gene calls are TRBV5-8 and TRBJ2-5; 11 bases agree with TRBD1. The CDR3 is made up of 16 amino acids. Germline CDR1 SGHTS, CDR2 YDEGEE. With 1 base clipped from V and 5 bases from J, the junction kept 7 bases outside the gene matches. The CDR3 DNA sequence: TGTGCCAGCAGCTTGTACCGGACAGGGGGCGGGGAGACCCAGTACTTC. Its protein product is CASSLYRTGGGETQYF.

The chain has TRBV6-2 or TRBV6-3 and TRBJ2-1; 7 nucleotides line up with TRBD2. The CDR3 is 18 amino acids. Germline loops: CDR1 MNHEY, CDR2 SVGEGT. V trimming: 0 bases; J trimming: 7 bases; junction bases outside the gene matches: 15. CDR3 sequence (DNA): TGTGCCAGCAGTTACTCGATTTCCCGGGGACTATTAGGTAATGAGCAGTTCTTC. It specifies CASSYSISRGLLGNEQFF.

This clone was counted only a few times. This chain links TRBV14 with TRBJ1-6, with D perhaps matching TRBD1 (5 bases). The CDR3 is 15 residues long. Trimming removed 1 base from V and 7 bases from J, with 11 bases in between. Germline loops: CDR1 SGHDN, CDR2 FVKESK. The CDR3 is CASSQAGHLNSPLHF. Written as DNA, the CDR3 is TGTGCCAGCAGCCAAGCCGGACATTTGAATTCACCCCTCCACTTT. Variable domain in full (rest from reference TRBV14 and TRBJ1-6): EAGVTQFPSHSVIEKGQTVTLRCDPISGHDNLYWYRRVMGKEIKFLLHFVKESKQDESGMPNNRFLAERTGGTYSTLKVQPAELEDSGVYFCASSQAGHLNSPLHFGNGTRLTVT.

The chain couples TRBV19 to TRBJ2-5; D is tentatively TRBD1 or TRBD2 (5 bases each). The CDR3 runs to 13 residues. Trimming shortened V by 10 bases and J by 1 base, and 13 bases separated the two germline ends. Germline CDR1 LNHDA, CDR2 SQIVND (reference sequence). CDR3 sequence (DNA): TGTGCCACTAGGGGAGTGCTCCAAGAGACCCAGTACTTC. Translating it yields CATRGVLQETQYF. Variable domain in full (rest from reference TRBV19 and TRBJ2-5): DGGITQSPKYLFRKEGQNVTLSCEQNLNHDAMYWYRQDPGQGLRLIYYSQIVNDFQKGDIAEGYSVSREKKESFPLTVTSAQKNPTAFYLCATRGVLQETQYFGPGTRLLVL.

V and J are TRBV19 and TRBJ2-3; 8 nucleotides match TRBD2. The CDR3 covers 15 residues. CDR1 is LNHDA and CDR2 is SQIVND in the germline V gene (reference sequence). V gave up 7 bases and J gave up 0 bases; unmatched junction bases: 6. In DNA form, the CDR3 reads TGTGCCAGTATAAGCGGGGGATCTAGCACAGATACGCAGTATTTT. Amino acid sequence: CASISGGSSTDTQYF.

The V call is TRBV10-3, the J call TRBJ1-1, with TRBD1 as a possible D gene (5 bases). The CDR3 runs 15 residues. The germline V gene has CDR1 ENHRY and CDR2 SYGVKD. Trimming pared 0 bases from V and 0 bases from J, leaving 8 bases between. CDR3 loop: CAISESSGMNTEAFF. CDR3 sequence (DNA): TGTGCCATCAGTGAGTCGTCAGGGATGAACACTGAAGCTTTCTTT.

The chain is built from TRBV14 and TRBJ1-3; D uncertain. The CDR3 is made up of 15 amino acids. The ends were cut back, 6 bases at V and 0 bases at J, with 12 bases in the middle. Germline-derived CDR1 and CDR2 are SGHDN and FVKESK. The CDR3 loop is CASSPGSSSGNTIYF. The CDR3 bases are TGTGCCAGCAGTCCGGGGTCCAGCTCTGGAAACACCATATATTTT.

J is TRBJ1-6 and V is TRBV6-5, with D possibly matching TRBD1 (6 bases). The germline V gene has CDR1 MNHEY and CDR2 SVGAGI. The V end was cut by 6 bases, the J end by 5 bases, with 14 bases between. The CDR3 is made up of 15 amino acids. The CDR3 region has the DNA TGTGCCAGCAGCGCCGGGACAAATAATAATTCACCCCTCCACTTT. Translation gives CASSAGTNNNSPLHF.

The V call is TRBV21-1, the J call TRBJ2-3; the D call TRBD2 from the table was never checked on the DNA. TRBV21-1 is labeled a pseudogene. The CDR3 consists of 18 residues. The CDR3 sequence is CASSKKYEREGSGDTQYF. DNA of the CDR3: TGTGCCAGCAGCAAAAAGTATGAGCGGGAGGGCAGTGGAGATACGCAGTATTTT.